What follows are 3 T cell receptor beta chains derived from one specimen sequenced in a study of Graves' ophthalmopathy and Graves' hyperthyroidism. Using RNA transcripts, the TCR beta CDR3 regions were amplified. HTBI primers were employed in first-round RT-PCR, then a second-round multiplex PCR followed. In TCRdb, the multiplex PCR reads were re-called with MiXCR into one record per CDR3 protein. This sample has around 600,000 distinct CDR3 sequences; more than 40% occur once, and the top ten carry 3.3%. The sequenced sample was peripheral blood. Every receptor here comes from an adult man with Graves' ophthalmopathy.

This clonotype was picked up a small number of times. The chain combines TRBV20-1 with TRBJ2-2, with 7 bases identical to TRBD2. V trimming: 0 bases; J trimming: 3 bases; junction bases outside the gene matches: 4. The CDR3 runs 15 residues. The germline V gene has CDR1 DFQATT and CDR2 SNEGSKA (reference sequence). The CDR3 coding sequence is TGCAGTGCTAGAGATATAGCGGGTGACACCGGGGAGCTGTTTTTT. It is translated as CSARDIAGDTGELFF.

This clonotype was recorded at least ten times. CDR3 residues: CAGLGTAAGGYTF. CDR3 coding DNA: TGTGCCGGTCTGGGGACAGCCGCCGGGGGCTACACCTTC. The rearrangement links TRBV2 to TRBJ1-2; TRBD1 aligns across 7 bases. Germline V lookup: CDR1 SNHLY, CDR2 FYNNEI. V dropped 11 bases and J dropped 8; count of bases not matched to a gene: 14. The CDR3 totals 13 residues.

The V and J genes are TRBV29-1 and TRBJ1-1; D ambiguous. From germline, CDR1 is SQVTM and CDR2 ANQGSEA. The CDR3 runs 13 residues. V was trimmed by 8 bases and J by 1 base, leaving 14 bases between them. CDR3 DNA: TGCAGCTCCAATCCCTATTCGAACACTGAAGCTTTCTTT. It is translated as CSSNPYSNTEAFF. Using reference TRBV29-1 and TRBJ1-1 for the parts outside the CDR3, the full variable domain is SAVISQKPSRDICQRGTSLTIQCQVDSQVTMMFWYRQQPGQSLTLIATANQGSEATYESGFVIDKFPISRPNLTFSTLTVSNMSPEDSSIYLCSSNPYSNTEAFFGQGTRLTVV.